The 5 T cell receptor beta chains given below trace back to one sample, sequenced in a study of blood T cell repertoires in COVID-19. TCRdb keeps only in-frame clones here, not all; method: immunoSEQ multiplex PCR. The data contain about 240,000 clones, 80% to 90% of them seen just once; the ten biggest clones take up 5.5% to 6.5%. The sample was peripheral blood. These receptors originate from a man aged 55 to 70 with acute or convalescent COVID-19.

CDR3 DNA sequence: TGTGCCAGCAGTGACCCCACAGGGTCTCGGAACACCATATATTTT. It yields the protein CASSDPTGSRNTIYF. The chain joins TRBV6-4 to TRBJ1-3; TRBD1 is a possible D gene (6 bases). Per the germline V gene, CDR1 is MRHNA and CDR2 is SNTAGT. The ends were cut back, 2 bases at V and 7 bases at J, with 15 bases in the middle. This CDR3 has 15 residues.

The rearrangement uses TRBV27 and TRBJ2-1, with 12 bases fitting TRBD2. The J segment lost 7 bases and the V segment lost 2 bases, leaving 3 bases of the junction unmatched. Germline V CDR1 and CDR2: MNHEY, SMNVEV (reference sequence). The length of the CDR3 is 15 residues. The DNA of the CDR3 is TGTGCCAGCAGTTTAAAGACTAGCGGGAGAAATGAGCAGTTCTTC. Its protein product is CASSLKTSGRNEQFF.

The chain employs TRBV3-1 (or the pseudogene TRBV3-2) and TRBJ2-3; 8 positions match TRBD2. CDR1 is LGHDT and CDR2 is YNNKEL in the germline V gene (reference sequence). This CDR3 has 16 residues. Unmatched junction bases numbered 6, after V lost 4 bases and J lost 0 bases. The CDR3 DNA reads TGTGCCAGCAGCCGCGGACTAGCTTCGAGCACAGATACGCAGTATTTT. Protein product: CASSRGLASSTDTQYF.

This sequence joins TRBV18 and TRBJ1-2, with TRBD1 matching over 8 bases. V lost 6 bases, J lost 2 bases, and 17 bases stayed unmatched. The CDR3 contains 18 residues. The germline CDR1 and CDR2 sequences are KGHSH and LQKENI. The DNA for the CDR3 is TGTGCCAGCTCCCCGGCGTGGGCAGGGGGCGGTACCAACTATGGCTACACCTTC. Translated, it gives CASSPAWAGGGTNYGYTF.

The chain is built from TRBV11-2 and TRBJ2-3, with 8 bases aligning to TRBD2. CDR3 length: 16 residues. Trimming took 1 base from V and 1 from J; bases not matched to a gene: 4. Germline V gene data show CDR1 as SGHAT and CDR2 as FQNNGV. The CDR3 loop reads CASSLVWREGTDTQYF. The CDR3 nucleotides read TGTGCCAGCAGCTTAGTATGGCGGGAGGGCACAGATACGCAGTATTTT.